The 31 T cell receptor beta chains reported below all come from one sample, sequenced in a study of OX40 agonist ivuxolimab in advanced cancers. Libraries were prepared by immunoSEQ multiplex PCR; TCRdb keeps only in-frame clonotypes and omits some of them. The sample has tens of thousands of clones, over 75% seen once; the top ten hold 5.5%. The input for sequencing was CD4+ or CD8+ T cells sorted from blood, taken in a trial of the OX40 agonist ivuxolimab. These receptors all stem from an adult with an advanced solid tumor such as melanoma, head and neck, liver or kidney cancer.

The chain recombines TRBV15 with TRBJ2-7, with TRBD2 matching 12 bases. V was pared by 1 base and J by 7 bases, with 5 bases of the junction left unmatched. The CDR3 length is 15 residues. Germline V gene lookup returns CDR1 LNHNV and CDR2 YYDKDF (reference sequence). CDR3 nucleotide sequence: TGTGCCACCAGCAGAGGACTAGCGGGAGATCGGGAGCAGTACTTC. Its protein is CATSRGLAGDREQYF.

CDR3 loop: CASSPGQGLAEQYF. The CDR3 coding sequence is TGTGCCAGCAGCCCGGGACAGGGTTTGGCCGAGCAGTACTTC. The gene calls are TRBV7-9 and TRBJ2-7; 9 bases are a match to TRBD1. Per the germline V gene, CDR1 is SEHNR and CDR2 is FQNEAQ (reference sequence). After removal of 5 bases from V and 6 bases from J, the junction contained 8 bases not matched to a gene. This CDR3 contains 14 residues.

This clone was found a few times. The V call is TRBV6-5, the J call TRBJ1-3, with TRBD1 matching 7 bases. J lost 4 bases, V lost 7 bases, and 7 bases had no gene match. This CDR3 has 14 amino acids. Germline V lookup: CDR1 MNHEY, CDR2 SVGAGI. For the CDR3, the DNA is TGTGCCAGCAACGACAGGGCCGGAGGAAACACCATATATTTT. Its protein product is CASNDRAGGNTIYF.

This clone was recorded a few times. The identical CDR3 is also encoded by other nucleotide sequences in the sample. The chain employs TRBV28 and TRBJ1-5; D perhaps matches TRBD1 (5 bases). CDR1 and CDR2 (germline): MDHEN, SYDVKM. CDR3 size: 14 residues. V was shortened by 4 bases and J by 0 bases, with 7 bases between the two germline ends. CDR3 nucleotides: TGTGCCAGCAGTTCTGGGGGTAGCAATCAGCCCCAGCATTTT. It encodes CASSSGGSNQPQHF.

This chain links TRBV28 with TRBJ2-2; 9 bases are a match to TRBD1. Unmatched junction bases numbered 9, after V lost 10 bases and J lost 6 bases. This CDR3 is 14 amino acids long. The germline V gene encodes CDR1 MDHEN and CDR2 SYDVKM. The CDR3 DNA follows: TGTGCCACCGATGGGACAGGGATACCCGGGGAGCTGTTTTTT. Protein product: CATDGTGIPGELFF. The variable domain in full, with the rest retrieved from reference TRBV28 and TRBJ2-2, is DVKVTQSSRYLVKRTGEKVFLECVQDMDHENMFWYRQDPGLGLRLIYFSYDVKMKEKGDIPEGYSVSREKKERFSLILESASTNQTSMYLCATDGTGIPGELFFGEGSRLTVL.

V and J are TRBV14 and TRBJ1-2; 11 bases map to TRBD1. The CDR3 runs 15 residues. V gave up 1 base and J gave up 6 bases; unmatched junction bases: 4. CDR1 is SGHDN, CDR2 FVKESK, per germline. The CDR3 loop is CASSQVRTGGDGYTF. DNA for the CDR3: TGTGCCAGCAGCCAAGTGAGGACAGGGGGCGATGGCTACACCTTC.

This clone was observed many times. The chain joins TRBV6-1 to TRBJ1-5; a possible D gene is TRBD1 (5 bases). Per germline, CDR1 MNHNS and CDR2 SASEGT. V dropped 2 bases and J dropped 5 bases, with 16 bases sitting between them. The CDR3 is made up of 16 amino acids. The CDR3 DNA reads TGTGCCAGCAGTGAATCGGGGGGGATTGGTTATCAGCCCCAGCATTTT. Translating it yields CASSESGGIGYQPQHF.

The chain employs TRBV19 and TRBJ1-1; no definite D call. V was shortened by 6 bases and J by 1 base, with 15 bases between the two germline ends. The CDR3 totals 15 residues. CDR1 and CDR2 (germline): LNHDA, SQIVND (reference sequence). The CDR3 region is CASRWDFKPNTEAFF. The CDR3 DNA sequence: TGTGCCAGTAGATGGGATTTCAAGCCGAACACTGAAGCTTTCTTT.

The chain links TRBV2 to TRBJ1-5; tentative D call: TRBD1 (5 bases). The CDR3 is 18 residues long. Germline V CDR1 and CDR2: SNHLY, FYNNEI. V was pared by 1 base and J by 0 bases, with 16 bases between. The CDR3 sequence is CASSEGGGRTGSNQPQHF. For the CDR3, the DNA is TGTGCCAGCAGTGAAGGGGGGGGAAGGACGGGTAGCAATCAGCCCCAGCATTTT.

V is TRBV2 and J is TRBJ2-1; D call uncertain. CDR3 size: 11 residues. The germline V and J ends were trimmed by 7 bases and 4 bases, with 5 bases remaining between them. The germline CDR1 and CDR2 sequences are SNHLY and FYNNEI. The CDR3 sequence is CASTNYNEQFF. The CDR3 nucleotides read TGTGCCAGCACTAATTACAATGAGCAGTTCTTC. The whole variable domain, filled in from reference TRBV2 and TRBJ2-1, reads EPEVTQTPSHQVTQMGQEVILRCVPISNHLYFYWYRQILGQKVEFLVSFYNNEISEKSEIFDDQFSVERPDGSNFTLKIRSTKLEDSAMYFCASTNYNEQFFGPGTRLTVL.

This chain joins TRBV11-2 and TRBJ1-3; D perhaps matches TRBD1 (5 bases). Germline V lookup: CDR1 SGHAT, CDR2 FQNNGV. This CDR3 is 15 amino acids long. V lost 7 bases, J lost 0 bases, and 13 bases lay in between. The CDR3 loop is CASTYDSLSGNTIYF. In nucleotides, the CDR3 is TGTGCCAGCACCTACGACAGCCTCTCTGGAAACACCATATATTTT.

The V gene is TRBV5-4, the J gene TRBJ1-2; 7 positions agree with TRBD1. The CDR3 sequence is 13 residues long. Germline CDR1 and CDR2: SGHNT and YYREEE (reference sequence). V lost 9 bases and J lost 0; bases outside the gene matches: 5. For the CDR3, the DNA is TGTGCCACCGAGGGGGCGGCTAACTATGGCTACACCTTC. This gives the protein CATEGAANYGYTF.

The chain uses TRBV30 and TRBJ1-3, with D hard to call. Germline V lookup: CDR1 GTSNPN, CDR2 SVGIG (reference sequence). This CDR3 has 15 residues. Trimming cost V 0 bases and J 0 bases, with 9 bases left between them. CDR3 amino acids: CAWSVPGYSGNTIYF. The DNA for the CDR3 is TGTGCCTGGAGTGTACCGGGCTACTCTGGAAACACCATATATTTT. Supplemented by reference TRBV30 and TRBJ1-3, the full variable domain reads SQTIHQWPATLVQPVGSPLSLECTVEGTSNPNLYWYRQAAGRGLQLLFYSVGIGQISSEVPQNLSASRPQDRQFILSSKKLLLSDSGFYLCAWSVPGYSGNTIYFGEGSWLTVV.

This clone was seen only once. CDR3: CASSYSIWTGTYEQYF. The DNA for the CDR3 is TGTGCCAGCAGTTACTCGATTTGGACAGGGACCTACGAGCAGTACTTC. The chain recombines TRBV6-5 with TRBJ2-7; 8 bases match TRBD1. Trimming took 0 bases from V and 2 from J; bases not matched to a gene: 6. The CDR3 spans 16 residues. Per germline, CDR1 MNHEY and CDR2 SVGAGI.

The chain joins TRBV7-2 to TRBJ2-7; tentatively, D is TRBD1 (5 bases). Germline assignment: CDR1 SGHTA and CDR2 FQGNSA. This CDR3 is 14 amino acids long. Trimming shortened V by 2 bases and J by 3 bases, and 11 bases separated the two germline ends. The CDR3 nucleotides are TGTGCCAGCAGCTTAATGAAAGGGGACTACGAGCAGTACTTC. Its protein product is CASSLMKGDYEQYF.

The genes are TRBV19 and TRBJ1-3; unclear D gene. The CDR3 is 14 amino acids. Germline V CDR1 and CDR2: LNHDA, SQIVND (reference sequence). The V gene lost 2 bases and the J gene lost 0 bases, with 5 bases spanning the gap. The CDR3 loop reads CASSITGSGNTIYF. CDR3 nucleotide sequence: TGTGCCAGTAGTATAACCGGCTCTGGAAACACCATATATTTT.

The chain is built from TRBV28 and TRBJ2-1, with 8 bases identical to TRBD2. Germline V gene data show CDR1 as MDHEN and CDR2 as SYDVKM. V shed 7 bases and J 8 bases; nucleotides not matched to a gene: 13. This CDR3 contains 15 residues. The CDR3 sequence is CASTWGAGGGHEQFF. The DNA of the CDR3 is TGTGCCAGCACGTGGGGTGCGGGAGGCGGGCATGAGCAGTTCTTC.

This clone came up once. J is TRBJ1-2 and V is TRBV6-1; possible D gene TRBD1, 5 bases. This CDR3 is built from 14 residues. V was cut by 6 bases and J by 4 bases, with 15 bases left in between. The germline V gene has CDR1 MNHNS and CDR2 SASEGT. The CDR3 coding sequence is TGTGCCAGCAGCGTAGGGACGACTGGCTATGGCTACACCTTC. Residues: CASSVGTTGYGYTF.

This clone was seen repeatedly, ten times or more. The chain recombines TRBV5-1 with TRBJ2-7; D unclear. CDR1 SGHRS and CDR2 YFSETQ come from the germline V gene. V lost 6 bases to trimming and J lost 1 base, with 14 bases between them. This CDR3 is built from 14 residues. CDR3 region: CASTSRARSYEQYV. The CDR3 DNA reads as TGCGCCAGCACCTCCCGGGCGCGGTCCTACGAGCAGTACGTC.

V is TRBV28 and J is TRBJ1-2; TRBD1 is a possible D gene (5 bases). The ends were cut back, 6 bases at V and 4 bases at J, with 9 bases in the middle. In germline, CDR1 is MDHEN, CDR2 SYDVKM. The CDR3 has 12 amino acids. The CDR3 region has the DNA TGTGCCAGCAGCAGGGTCACCTATGGCTACACCTTC. It is translated as CASSRVTYGYTF.

This chain connects TRBV27 to TRBJ2-6; D may be TRBD1 or TRBD2 (6 bases each). The germline V gene encodes CDR1 MNHEY and CDR2 SMNVEV (reference sequence). The germline V and J ends were trimmed by 5 bases and 2 bases, with 19 bases remaining between them. This CDR3 comprises 18 residues. CDR3 in DNA: TGTGCCAGCAGTGCTTCTGGGGGGCTACTGGCTGGGGCCAACGTCCTGACTTTC. Its translation is CASSASGGLLAGANVLTF.

The CDR3 nucleotides read TGTGCCAGCAGTTTTGCCGAGACAGGGAATTTTGGCTACACCTTC. Translating it yields CASSFAETGNFGYTF. This chain uses TRBV27 with TRBJ1-2, with 7 bases fitting TRBD1. The CDR3 spans 15 residues. Unmatched junction bases numbered 11, after V lost 3 bases and J lost 7 bases. Germline CDR1 and CDR2: MNHEY and SMNVEV (reference sequence).

The chain recombines TRBV4-2 with TRBJ2-2; no clear D. The V and J ends lost 2 bases and 5 bases respectively, with 12 bases between them. This CDR3 is built from 15 residues. The germline CDR1 and CDR2 sequences are LGHNA and YNFKEQ. CDR3 sequence (DNA): TGTGCCAGCAGCCAACGGGCAACCAGTACCGGGGAGCTGTTTTTT. Protein: CASSQRATSTGELFF.

This chain links TRBV12-5 with TRBJ2-3; D unclear. The length of the CDR3 is 13 residues. Germline V gene data show CDR1 as LGHNT and CDR2 as FRNRAP. V lost 1 base and J 1 base, leaving 3 bases between the germline ends. DNA for the CDR3: TGTGCTAGTGGTTTGGCAGGCACAGATACGCAGTATTTT. This codes for CASGLAGTDTQYF.

The chain joins TRBV27 to TRBJ2-4; tentatively, D is TRBD2 (6 bases). V was cut by 5 bases and J by 0 bases, with 20 bases left in between. This CDR3 contains 18 residues. Germline V CDR1 and CDR2: MNHEY, SMNVEV (reference sequence). The chain's CDR3 is CASSPDRKGRIAKNIQYF. Here the CDR3 DNA reads TGTGCCAGCAGTCCCGATCGTAAAGGGAGGATAGCCAAAAACATTCAGTACTTC.

This rearrangement joins TRBV19 to TRBJ2-1; 10 nucleotides align to TRBD2. Unmatched junction bases numbered 9, after V lost 6 bases and J lost 4 bases. From germline, CDR1 is LNHDA and CDR2 SQIVND (reference sequence). The CDR3 totals 16 residues. CDR3 in DNA: TGTGCCAGTAGCCCACCGGGGACTAGCGAGTACAATGAGCAGTTCTTC. Translating it yields CASSPPGTSEYNEQFF.

V gene TRBV4-3 combines with J gene TRBJ2-2; possible D gene TRBD1, 5 bases. Trimming stripped 5 bases from V and 6 bases from J, with 16 bases between. There are 15 residues in the CDR3. The germline V gene has CDR1 LGHNA and CDR2 YSLEER. DNA of the CDR3: TGCGCCAGCAGCGGTATGTGGGGCAGCCCCGGGGAGCTGTTTTTT. This encodes CASSGMWGSPGELFF.

The chain combines TRBV7-9 with TRBJ1-1; TRBD1 agrees at 7 bases. V shed 3 bases, J shed 1 base, and the junction held 11 bases outside the gene matches. CDR1 and CDR2 from the germline V gene are SEHNR and FQNEAQ (reference sequence). The CDR3 spans 17 residues. The CDR3 region is CASSFRKTGRTNTEAFF. CDR3 nucleotides: TGTGCCAGCAGCTTCCGTAAGACAGGGAGAACGAACACTGAAGCTTTCTTT.

The chain uses TRBV7-9 and TRBJ2-1; the D gene is possibly TRBD2 (5 bases). CDR3 size: 16 residues. Germline CDR1 and CDR2: SEHNR and FQNEAQ (reference sequence). V lost 5 bases and J lost 7, with 21 bases in between. The CDR3 region is CASSHEGGQTWNEQFF. The CDR3 DNA is TGTGCCAGCAGCCACGAGGGCGGCCAGACGTGGAATGAGCAGTTCTTC.

The chain uses TRBV11-2 and TRBJ1-2; weak D call: TRBD1 (6 bases). The CDR3 is 14 amino acids. The V gene's germline CDR1 is SGHAT and CDR2 FQNNGV. V gave up 2 bases and J gave up 4 bases, with 11 bases separating them. The CDR3 DNA reads as TGTGCCAGCAGCTTAACGGGGGCCGGCTATGGCTACACCTTC. Protein product: CASSLTGAGYGYTF.

Here the CDR3 DNA reads TGTGCCAGCAGGCGGGACAGCTCCTACAATGAGCAGTTCTTC. It codes for CASRRDSSYNEQFF. The chain carries TRBV28 and TRBJ2-1; TRBD1 might be the D (7 bases). Between the trimmed V and J ends, which lost 6 bases and 0 bases, there was a span of 9 bases. The CDR3 is 14 amino acids. Germline V gene sequence: CDR1 MDHEN, CDR2 SYDVKM.